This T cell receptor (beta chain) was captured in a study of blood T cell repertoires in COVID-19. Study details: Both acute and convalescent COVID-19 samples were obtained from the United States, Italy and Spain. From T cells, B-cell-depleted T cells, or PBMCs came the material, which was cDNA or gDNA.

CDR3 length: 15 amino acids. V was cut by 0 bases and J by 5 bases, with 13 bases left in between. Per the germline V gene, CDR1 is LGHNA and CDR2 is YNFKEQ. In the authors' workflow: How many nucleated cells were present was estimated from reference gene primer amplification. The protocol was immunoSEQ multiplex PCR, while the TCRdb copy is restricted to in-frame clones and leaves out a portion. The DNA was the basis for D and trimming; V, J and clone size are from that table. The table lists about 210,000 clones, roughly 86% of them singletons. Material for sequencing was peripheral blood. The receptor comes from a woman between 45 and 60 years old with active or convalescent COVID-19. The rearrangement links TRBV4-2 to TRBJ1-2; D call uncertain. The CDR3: CASSQDLAARYGYTF. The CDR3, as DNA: TGTGCCAGCAGCCAAGATCTTGCGGCCCGGTATGGCTACACCTTC.